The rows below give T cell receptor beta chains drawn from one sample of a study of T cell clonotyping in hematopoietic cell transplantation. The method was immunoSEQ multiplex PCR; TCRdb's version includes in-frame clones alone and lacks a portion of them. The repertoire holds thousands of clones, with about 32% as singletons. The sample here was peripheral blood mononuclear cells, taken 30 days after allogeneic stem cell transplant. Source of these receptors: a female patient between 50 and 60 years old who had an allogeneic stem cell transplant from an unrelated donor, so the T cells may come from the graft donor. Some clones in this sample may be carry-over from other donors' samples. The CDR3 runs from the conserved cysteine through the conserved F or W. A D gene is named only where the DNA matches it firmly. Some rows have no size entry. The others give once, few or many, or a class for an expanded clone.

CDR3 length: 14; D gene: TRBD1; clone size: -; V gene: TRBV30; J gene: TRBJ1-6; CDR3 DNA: TGTGCCTGGAGTGCGGGACAGGTCAATTCACCCCTCCACTTT; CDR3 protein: CAWSAGQVNSPLHF
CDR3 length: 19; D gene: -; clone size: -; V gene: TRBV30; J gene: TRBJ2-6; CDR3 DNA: TGTGCCTGGAGTGTACCTGCGCACGTTGCAGATTCTGGGGCCAACGTCCTGACTTTC; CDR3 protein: CAWSVPAHVADSGANVLTF
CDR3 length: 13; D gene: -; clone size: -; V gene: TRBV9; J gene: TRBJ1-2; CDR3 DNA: TGTGCCAGCAGCGTATCACAGAACTATGGCTACACCTTC; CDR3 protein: CASSVSQNYGYTF
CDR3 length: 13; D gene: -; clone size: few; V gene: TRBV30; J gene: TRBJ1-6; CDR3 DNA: TGTGCCTGGAGTGGAAATCCTACCTCACCCCTCCACTTT; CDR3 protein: CAWSGNPTSPLHF
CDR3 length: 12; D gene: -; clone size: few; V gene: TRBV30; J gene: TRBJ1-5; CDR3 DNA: TGTGCCTGGAGTGTTCTTCACCAGCCCCAGCATTTT; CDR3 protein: CAWSVLHQPQHF
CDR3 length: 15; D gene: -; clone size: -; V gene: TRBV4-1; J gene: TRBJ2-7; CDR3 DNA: TGCGCCAGCAGCCAGGCAACAGGGTCTCCCTACGAGCAGTACTTC; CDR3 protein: CASSQATGSPYEQYF
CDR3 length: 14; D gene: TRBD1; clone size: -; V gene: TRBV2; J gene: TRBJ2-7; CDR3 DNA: TGTGCCAGCATGACAGGGTCCCCGACCTACGAGCAGTACTTC; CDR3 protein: CASMTGSPTYEQYF
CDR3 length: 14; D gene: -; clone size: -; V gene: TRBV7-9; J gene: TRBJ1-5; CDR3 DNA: TGTGCCAGCAGCTTGTCGGCAGGGAACCAGCCCCAGCATTTT; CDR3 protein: CASSLSAGNQPQHF
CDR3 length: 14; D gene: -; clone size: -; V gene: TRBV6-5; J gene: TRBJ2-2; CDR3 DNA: TGTGCCAGCAGGGGTTCAGGGTTTTCCGGGGAGCTGTTTTTT; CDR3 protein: CASRGSGFSGELFF
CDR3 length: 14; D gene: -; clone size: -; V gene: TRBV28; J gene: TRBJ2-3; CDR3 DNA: TGTGCCAGCAGTCTTGTGTCCAGCACAGATACGCAGTATTTT; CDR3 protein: CASSLVSSTDTQYF
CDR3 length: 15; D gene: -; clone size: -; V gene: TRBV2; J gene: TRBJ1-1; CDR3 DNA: TGTGCCAGCAGTGAAGGTCTACAGGAGAACACTGAAGCTTTCTTT; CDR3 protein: CASSEGLQENTEAFF
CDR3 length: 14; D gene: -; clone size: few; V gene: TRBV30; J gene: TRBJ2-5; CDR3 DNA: TGTGCCTGTAAACCTCGGGATCTTGGGGAGACCCAGTACTTC; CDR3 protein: CACKPRDLGETQYF
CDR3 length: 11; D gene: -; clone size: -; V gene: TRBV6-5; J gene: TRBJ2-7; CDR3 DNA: TGTGCCAGCAGTTTGGGCTACGAGCAGTACTTC; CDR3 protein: CASSLGYEQYF
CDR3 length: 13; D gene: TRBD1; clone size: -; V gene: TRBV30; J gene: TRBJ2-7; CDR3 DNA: TGTGCCTGGAGTCGTCAGGGGGCGACCGAGCAGTACTTC; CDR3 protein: CAWSRQGATEQYF
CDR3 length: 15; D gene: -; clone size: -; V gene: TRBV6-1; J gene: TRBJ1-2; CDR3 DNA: TGTGCCAGCAGTGAATGGGTTACCGGGGACTATGGCTACACCTTC; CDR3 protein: CASSEWVTGDYGYTF
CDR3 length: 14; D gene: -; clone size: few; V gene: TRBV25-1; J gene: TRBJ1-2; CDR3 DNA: TGTGCCAGCAGTGGAACCCGGCAGACCTATGGCTACACCTTC; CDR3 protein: CASSGTRQTYGYTF
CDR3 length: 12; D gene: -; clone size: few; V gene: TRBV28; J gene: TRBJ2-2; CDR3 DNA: TGTGCCAGCGAGGGAAACACCGGGGAGCTGTTTTTT; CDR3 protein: CASEGNTGELFF
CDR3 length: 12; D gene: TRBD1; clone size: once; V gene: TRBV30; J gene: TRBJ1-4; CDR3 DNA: TGTGCCTGGACAGGGGGGAATGAAAAACTGTTTTTT; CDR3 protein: CAWTGGNEKLFF
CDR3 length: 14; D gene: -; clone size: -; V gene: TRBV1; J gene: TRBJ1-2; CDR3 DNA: TGCGCCAGCAGCCAAGGACACCACGACTATGGCTACACCTTC; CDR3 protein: CASSQGHHDYGYTF
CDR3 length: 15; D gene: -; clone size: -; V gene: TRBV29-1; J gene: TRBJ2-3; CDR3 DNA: TGCAGCGTTGATAGCGTCGAGCGGTTCACAGATACGCAGTATTTT; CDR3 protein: CSVDSVERFTDTQYF
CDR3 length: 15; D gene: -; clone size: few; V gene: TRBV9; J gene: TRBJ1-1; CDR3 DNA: TGTGCCAGCAGCGTAGGTGCATTTATGAACACTGAAGCTTTCTTT; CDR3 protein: CASSVGAFMNTEAFF
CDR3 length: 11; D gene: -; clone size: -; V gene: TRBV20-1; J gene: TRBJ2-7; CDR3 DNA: TGCAGTGCGGACCATACCTACGAGCAGTACTTC; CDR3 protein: CSADHTYEQYF
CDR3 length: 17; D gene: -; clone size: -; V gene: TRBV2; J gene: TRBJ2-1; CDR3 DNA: TGTGCCAGCAGTCCGATTAGCGGAGCAATCTCCTACAATGAGCAGTTCTTC; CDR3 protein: CASSPISGAISYNEQFF
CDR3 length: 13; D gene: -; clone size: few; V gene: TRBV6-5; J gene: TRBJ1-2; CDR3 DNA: TGTGCCAGCAGTGCTCTCGACAGGCATGGCTACACCTTC; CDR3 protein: CASSALDRHGYTF
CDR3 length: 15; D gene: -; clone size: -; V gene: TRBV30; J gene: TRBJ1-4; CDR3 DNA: TGTGCCTGGAGGTGGGCGGGTGCAACTAATGAAAAACTGTTTTTT; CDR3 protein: CAWRWAGATNEKLFF
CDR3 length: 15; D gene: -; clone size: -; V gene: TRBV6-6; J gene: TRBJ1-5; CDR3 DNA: TGTGCCAGCAGTCCCCGACAGTATAGCAATCAGCCCCAGCATTTT; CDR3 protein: CASSPRQYSNQPQHF
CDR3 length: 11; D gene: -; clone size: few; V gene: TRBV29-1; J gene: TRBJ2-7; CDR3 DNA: TGCAGCGTTGGTCCGGAACACGAGCAGTACTTC; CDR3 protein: CSVGPEHEQYF
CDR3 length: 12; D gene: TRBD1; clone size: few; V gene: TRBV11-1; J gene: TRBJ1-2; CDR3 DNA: TGTGCCAGCAGCGAGGGGGCGCAAGGCTACACCTTC; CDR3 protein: CASSEGAQGYTF
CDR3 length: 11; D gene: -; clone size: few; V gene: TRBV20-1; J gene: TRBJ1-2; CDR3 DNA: TGCAGTGGGGACACGAACTATGGCTACACCTTC; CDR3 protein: CSGDTNYGYTF
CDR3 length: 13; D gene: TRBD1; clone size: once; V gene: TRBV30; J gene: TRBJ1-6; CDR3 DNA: TGTGCCTGGGGGGGACAGGGCAGTTCACCCCTCCACTTT; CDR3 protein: CAWGGQGSSPLHF
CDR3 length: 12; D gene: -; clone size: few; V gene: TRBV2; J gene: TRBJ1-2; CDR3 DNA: TGTGCCAGCACCCGAGACACCTATGGCTACACCTTC; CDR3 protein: CASTRDTYGYTF
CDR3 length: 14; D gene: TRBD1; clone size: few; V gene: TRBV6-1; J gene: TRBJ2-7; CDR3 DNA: TGTGCCAGCAGTGAAAGGGGGACAGCTTACGAGCAGTACTTC; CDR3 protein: CASSERGTAYEQYF
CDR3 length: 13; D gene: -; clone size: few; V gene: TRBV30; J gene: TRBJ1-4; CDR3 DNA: TGTGCCTGGAACCAAGGGGAGAATGAAAAACTGTTTTTT; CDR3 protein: CAWNQGENEKLFF
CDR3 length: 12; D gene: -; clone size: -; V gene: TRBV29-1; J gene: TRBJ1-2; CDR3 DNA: TGCAGCGATAGAGGTGTGGATTATGGCTACACCTTC; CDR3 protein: CSDRGVDYGYTF
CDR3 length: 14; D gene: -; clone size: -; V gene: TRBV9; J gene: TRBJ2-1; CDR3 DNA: TGTGCCAGCAGCTTAGCGACAGCCCCGGGTGAGCAGTTCTTC; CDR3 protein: CASSLATAPGEQFF
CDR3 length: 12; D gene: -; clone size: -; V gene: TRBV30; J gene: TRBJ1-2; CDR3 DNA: TGTGCCTGGAGTAGGCAGTCCTATGGCTACACCTTC; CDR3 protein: CAWSRQSYGYTF
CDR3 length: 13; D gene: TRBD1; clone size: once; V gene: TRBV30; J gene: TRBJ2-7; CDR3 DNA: TGTGCCTGGTCGGGACAGGTCGCCTACGAGCAGTACTTC; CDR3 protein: CAWSGQVAYEQYF
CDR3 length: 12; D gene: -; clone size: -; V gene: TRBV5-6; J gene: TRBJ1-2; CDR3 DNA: TGTGCCAGCAGCTTTGCATCTAGGGGCTACACCTTC; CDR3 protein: CASSFASRGYTF
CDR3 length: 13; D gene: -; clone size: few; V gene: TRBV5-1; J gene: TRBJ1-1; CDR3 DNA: TGTGCCAGCGCCCCCTGGGGTCCCACTGAAGCTTTCTTT; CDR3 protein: CASAPWGPTEAFF
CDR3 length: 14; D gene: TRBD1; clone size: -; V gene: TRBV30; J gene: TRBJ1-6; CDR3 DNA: TGTGCCTGGAGGGTACGACAGGGAGGATCACCCCTCCACTTT; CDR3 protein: CAWRVRQGGSPLHF
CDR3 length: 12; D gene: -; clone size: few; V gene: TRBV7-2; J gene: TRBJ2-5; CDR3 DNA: TGTGCCAGCAGCCTAAGCTGGGGAGAGCAGTACTTC; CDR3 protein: CASSLSWGEQYF